Shown below are 12 T cell receptor beta chains from a single sample sequenced in a study of neurological immune-mediated disorders. TCRdb re-called the 5' RACE reads through MiXCR, storing one row per CDR3 protein. The data show around 37,000 distinct CDR3 sequences, 13% to 15% seen once. Sequencing used PBMCs. All receptors derive from a woman between 50 and 59 years old with HTLV-1-associated myelopathy (HAM/TSP).

This clonotype showed up many times. The V gene is TRBV12-3 or TRBV12-4, the J gene TRBJ1-3; the match to TRBD1 covers 7 bases. The CDR3 is made up of 15 amino acids. The V segment lost 6 bases and the J segment 0 bases; nucleotides outside the gene matches: 5. The CDR3 DNA reads as TGTGCCAGCAGCCGGGGACAGAACTCTGGAAACACCATATATTTT. Amino acid sequence: CASSRGQNSGNTIYF.

This clonotype has ten or more counts. The J gene is TRBJ2-1, the V gene TRBV20-1, with D tentatively TRBD1 (6 bases). Germline V gene lookup returns CDR1 DFQATT and CDR2 SNEGSKA (reference sequence). V shed 5 bases and J shed 8 bases, with 7 bases lying between them. The CDR3 is 10 residues long. CDR3: CSASGDEQFF. The CDR3 DNA is TGCAGTGCTTCAGGGGATGAGCAGTTCTTC.

This clonotype was picked up many times. V is TRBV10-3 and J is TRBJ1-2; D remains unclear. The CDR3 runs to 14 residues. Trimming cost V 0 bases and J 8 bases, with 13 bases left between them. Germline-derived CDR1 and CDR2 are ENHRY and SYGVKD. The CDR3 bases are TGTGCCATCAGTGAGTCGACACCTCCCGGGGGCTACACCTTC. This sequence encodes CAISESTPPGGYTF.

This clonotype was recorded at least ten times. This chain connects TRBV6-5 to TRBJ2-7, with D perhaps TRBD1 (6 bases). The CDR3 runs to 15 residues. V lost 4 bases to trimming and J lost 2 bases, with 15 bases between them. CDR1 and CDR2 from the germline V gene are MNHEY and SVGAGI. CDR3: CASSLARGPTYEQYF. CDR3 DNA sequence: TGTGCCAGCAGTTTGGCCAGGGGACCCACCTACGAGCAGTACTTC.

This clonotype was detected ten times or more. The rearrangement joins TRBV20-1 to TRBJ2-7; TRBD2 agrees at 14 bases. CDR3 size: 13 residues. Germline loops: CDR1 DFQATT, CDR2 SNEGSKA (reference sequence). The J segment lost 9 bases and the V segment lost 6 bases, leaving 7 bases of the junction unmatched. DNA for the CDR3: TGCAGTGCCCAGGGACTAGCGGGGGCTGCGCAGTACTTC. Translated, it gives CSAQGLAGAAQYF.

This clonotype has at least ten counts. The genes are TRBV11-2 and TRBJ2-1, with TRBD1 as a possible D gene (6 bases). The V and J ends lost 8 bases and 8 bases respectively, with 22 bases between them. The CDR3 totals 15 residues. Germline CDR1 reads SGHAT; CDR2 reads FQNNGV. The CDR3 loop is CASSPSRREGDEQFF. The CDR3 region has the DNA TGTGCCAGCTCCCCATCTAGACGCGAGGGGGATGAGCAGTTCTTC. The entire variable domain, with the rest obtained from reference TRBV11-2 and TRBJ2-1, is as follows: EAGVAQSPRYKIIEKRQSVAFWCNPISGHATLYWYQQILGQGPKLLIQFQNNGVVDDSQLPKDRFSAERLKGVDSTLKIQPAKLEDSAVYLCASSPSRREGDEQFFGPGTRLTVL.

In this sample, this clonotype turned up many times. The V and J genes are TRBV5-5 and TRBJ2-3; D unclear. Germline V gene lookup returns CDR1 SGHKS and CDR2 YYEKEE (reference sequence). This CDR3 is 16 amino acids long. V lost 1 base and J 0 bases, leaving 12 bases between the germline ends. In DNA form, the CDR3 reads TGTGCCAGCAGCTTGAACGGCCCTTCTAGCACAGATACGCAGTATTTT. It is translated as CASSLNGPSSTDTQYF.

This clonotype was observed at least ten times. The genes are TRBV24-1 and TRBJ2-1; 11 nucleotides line up with TRBD2. Germline V gene lookup returns CDR1 KGHDR and CDR2 SFDVKD. This CDR3 has 14 residues. The V and J ends lost 5 bases and 4 bases, in that order; junction bases with no gene match: 0. The CDR3 spells CATSASGGYNEQFF. CDR3 bases: TGTGCCACCAGTGCTAGCGGGGGGTACAATGAGCAGTTCTTC.

At least ten counts were recorded for this clonotype. V and J are TRBV5-1 and TRBJ1-4; D unresolved. V dropped 2 bases and J dropped 3 bases, with 2 bases sitting between them. Germline CDR1 is SGHRS and CDR2 is YFSETQ. This CDR3 contains 12 residues. In DNA form, the CDR3 reads TGCGCCAGCAGCTTAGCTAATGAAAAACTGTTTTTT. Amino acids: CASSLANEKLFF.

This clonotype occurred many times. This sequence joins TRBV5-8 and TRBJ1-5; D gene ambiguous. Germline CDR1 and CDR2: SGHTS and YDEGEE. This CDR3 is 14 amino acids long. Trimming cost V 1 base and J 4 bases, with 9 bases left between them. CDR3 sequence reads: CASSLPRLNQPQHF. The DNA for the CDR3 is TGTGCCAGCAGCTTGCCCAGGTTAAATCAGCCCCAGCATTTT.

The J gene is TRBJ2-2, the V gene TRBV4-2; 12 bases are a match to TRBD2. CDR1 is LGHNA and CDR2 is YNFKEQ in the germline V gene. J lost 2 bases, V lost 2 bases, and 6 bases had no gene match. The CDR3 is made up of 18 amino acids. CDR3 nucleotide sequence: TGTGCCAGCAGCCAACAGCCACTAGCGGGGGGAAACACCGGGGAGCTGTTTTTT. This gives the protein CASSQQPLAGGNTGELFF.

This clonotype occurred many times. This sequence joins TRBV3-1 and TRBJ1-6; D not resolved. The CDR3 totals 13 residues. V lost 0 bases, J lost 5 bases, and 2 bases lay in between. The germline V gene has CDR1 LGHDT and CDR2 YNNKEL (reference sequence). CDR3 amino acids: CASSQEHNSPLHF. CDR3 nucleotides: TGTGCCAGCAGCCAAGAACATAATTCACCCCTCCACTTT.